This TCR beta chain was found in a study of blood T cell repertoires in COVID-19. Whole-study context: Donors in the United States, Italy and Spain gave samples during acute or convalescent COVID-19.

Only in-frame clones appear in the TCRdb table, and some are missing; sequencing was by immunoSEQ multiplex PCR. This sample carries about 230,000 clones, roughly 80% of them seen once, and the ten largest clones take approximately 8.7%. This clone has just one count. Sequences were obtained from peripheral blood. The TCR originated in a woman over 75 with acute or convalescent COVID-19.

The CDR3 region has the DNA TGTGCCAGCAGTTTCGTAGCTGAGAGAGATACGCAGTATTTT. It yields the protein CASSFVAERDTQYF. The rearrangement links TRBV27 to TRBJ2-3; D gene ambiguous. Germline CDR1 is MNHEY and CDR2 is SMNVEV (reference sequence). The CDR3 spans 14 residues. V lost 3 bases and J lost 5, with 12 bases in between.